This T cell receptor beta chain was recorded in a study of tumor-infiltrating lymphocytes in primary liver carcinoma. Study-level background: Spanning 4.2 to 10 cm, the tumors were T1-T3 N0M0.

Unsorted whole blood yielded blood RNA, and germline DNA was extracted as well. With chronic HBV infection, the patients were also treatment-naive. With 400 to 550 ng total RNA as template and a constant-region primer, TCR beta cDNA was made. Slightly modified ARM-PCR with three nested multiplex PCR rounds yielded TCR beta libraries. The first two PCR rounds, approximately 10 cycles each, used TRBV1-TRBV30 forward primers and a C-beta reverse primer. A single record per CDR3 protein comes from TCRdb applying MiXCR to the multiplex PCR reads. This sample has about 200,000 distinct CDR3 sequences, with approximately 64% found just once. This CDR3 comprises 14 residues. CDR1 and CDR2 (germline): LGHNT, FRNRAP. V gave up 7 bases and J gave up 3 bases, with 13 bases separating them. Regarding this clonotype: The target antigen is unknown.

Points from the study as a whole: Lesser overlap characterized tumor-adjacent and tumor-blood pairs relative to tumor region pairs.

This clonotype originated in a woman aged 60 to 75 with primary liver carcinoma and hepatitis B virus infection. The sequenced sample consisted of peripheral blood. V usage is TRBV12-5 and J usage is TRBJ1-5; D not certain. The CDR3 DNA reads TGTGCTAGTGTTCCCGACGAACCCAATCAGCCCCAGCATTTT. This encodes CASVPDEPNQPQHF.